This T cell receptor (beta chain) is drawn from a study of blood T cell repertoires in COVID-19. Profiling relied on immunoSEQ multiplex PCR, and the TCRdb table lists in-frame clones only, not all of them. The sample yields 130,000 to 150,000 clones, approximately 83% seen once. V lost 2 bases to trimming and J lost 6 bases, with 8 bases between them. The CDR3 loop spans 12 amino acids. Germline CDR1 is SGHTA and CDR2 is FQGTGA. The rearrangement joins TRBV7-3 to TRBJ2-7, with D possibly TRBD1 on 5 matching bases. The receptor's source is a man over 45 who had recovered from COVID-19. Input material: PBMCs or T cells enriched from blood (not recorded which). CDR3 sequence: CASSLGAREQYF. The DNA of the CDR3 is TGTGCCAGCAGCTTAGGGGCACGCGAGCAGTACTTC. The full variable domain, with the rest looked up from reference TRBV7-3 and TRBJ2-7, is GAGVSQTPSNKVTEKGKYVELRCDPISGHTALYWYRQSLGQGPEFLIYFQGTGAADDSGLPNDRFFAVRPEGSVSTLKIQRTERGDSAVYLCASSLGAREQYFGPGTRLTVT.